Following are 21 T cell receptor beta chains from one sample sequenced in a study of control samples from healthy donors and cancer patients. Clones were read by immunoSEQ multiplex PCR, and TCRdb kept only the in-frame ones, dropping some. The data show fewer than 500,000 clones, around 90% seen once. The sequencing sample was made of PBMCs. These receptor sequences come from a man aged 35-49 years with head and neck cancer.

The gene calls are TRBV18 and TRBJ1-6; TRBD1 matches at 9 bases. Germline V gene data show CDR1 as KGHSH and CDR2 as LQKENI. The CDR3 extends over 13 amino acids. Trimming took 4 bases from V and 14 from J; bases not matched to a gene: 6. The CDR3 here is CASSRDREDSLHF. The CDR3 nucleotides are TGTGCCAGCTCACGGGACAGGGAAGATTCCCTCCACTTT.

The chain carries TRBV27 and TRBJ2-1; TRBD2 aligns across 12 bases. This CDR3 is built from 15 residues. The V gene's germline CDR1 is MNHEY and CDR2 SMNVEV (reference sequence). The trim removed 6 bases at V and 8 bases at J, leaving 8 bases unmatched. The CDR3 coding sequence is TGTGCCAGCAGACAGACTAGCGGGAGAGAAGATGAGCAGTTCTTC. Translating it yields CASRQTSGREDEQFF.

The V and J genes are TRBV3-1 (or the pseudogene TRBV3-2) and TRBJ1-6, with D possibly TRBD1 on 5 matching bases. Germline loops: CDR1 LGHDT, CDR2 YNNKEL (reference sequence). The CDR3 has 15 amino acids. V lost 4 bases, J lost 7 bases, and 14 bases lay in between. The CDR3 spells CASSPTVSDNSPLHF. CDR3 sequence (DNA): TGTGCCAGCAGCCCGACAGTCTCCGACAATTCACCCCTCCACTTT.

The chain links TRBV5-1 to TRBJ2-2, with 9 bases fitting TRBD2. After removal of 4 bases from V and 6 bases from J, the junction contained 10 bases not matched to a gene. The CDR3 is 16 amino acids. Germline assignment: CDR1 SGHRS and CDR2 YFSETQ. In DNA, the CDR3 is TGCGCCAGCAGCCCCACCGGCGGGAGGGAGGCCGGGGAGCTGTTTTTT. The encoded protein is CASSPTGGREAGELFF.

The chain recombines TRBV15 with TRBJ1-2; TRBD1 is a possible D gene (5 bases). Germline V gives CDR1 LNHNV, CDR2 YYDKDF (reference sequence). This CDR3 region has 14 residues. The V end was cut by 3 bases, the J end by 0 bases, with 8 bases between. The CDR3 coding sequence is TGTGCCACCAGCAGGGGGGGGACTAACTATGGCTACACCTTC. Protein product: CATSRGGTNYGYTF.

The rearrangement joins TRBV10-3 to TRBJ2-7; TRBD2 matches 10 bases. The germline gives CDR1 ENHRY, CDR2 SYGVKD. V lost 6 bases and J lost 6; bases outside the gene matches: 11. The CDR3 runs to 15 residues. CDR3 residues: CAIRTGTSATIEQYF. The CDR3 bases are TGTGCCATCAGAACCGGGACTAGCGCAACTATCGAGCAGTACTTC.

V usage is TRBV11-3 and J usage is TRBJ2-5; 10 bases match TRBD1. Germline V lookup: CDR1 SGHNT, CDR2 YENEEA. The CDR3 covers 15 residues. After removal of 5 bases from V and 3 bases from J, the junction contained 6 bases not matched to a gene. CDR3 DNA: TGTGCCAGCAGCCCTATGGGGACAGGGGAAGAGACCCAGTACTTC. This codes for CASSPMGTGEETQYF.

This clone was found once. This chain connects TRBV7-6 to TRBJ2-1, with 15 bases lining up with TRBD2. CDR3 length equals 21 residues. V shed 5 bases and J 0 bases; nucleotides not matched to a gene: 14. Per germline, CDR1 SGHVS and CDR2 FNYEAQ. CDR3 residues: CASSLTAWTSGRVDSYNEQFF. CDR3 nucleotides: TGTGCCAGCAGCCTAACAGCCTGGACTAGCGGGAGGGTCGACTCCTACAATGAGCAGTTCTTC.

For this clone: This CDR3 is also generated by other DNA sequences in the sample. V usage is TRBV6-5 and J usage is TRBJ1-5; no firm D call. Trimming stripped 3 bases from V and 0 bases from J, with 6 bases between. The CDR3 spans 14 residues. CDR1 MNHEY and CDR2 SVGAGI come from the germline V gene. This chain's CDR3 is CASSYRDSNQPQHF. The CDR3 DNA reads TGTGCCAGCAGTTATAGGGATAGCAATCAGCCCCAGCATTTT.

This chain uses TRBV27 with TRBJ2-7, with 9 positions matching TRBD2. Germline CDR1 reads MNHEY; CDR2 reads SMNVEV (reference sequence). The V and J ends lost 2 bases and 4 bases, in that order; junction bases with no gene match: 9. The CDR3 extends over 16 amino acids. This CDR3 reads CASSLEAGGPLYEQYF. DNA for the CDR3: TGTGCCAGCAGTTTAGAGGCGGGAGGGCCTTTGTACGAGCAGTACTTC.

The chain employs TRBV6-5 and TRBJ2-7; 10 nucleotides agree with TRBD1. This CDR3 contains 14 residues. Germline CDR1 is MNHEY and CDR2 is SVGAGI. V lost 10 bases and J lost 7; bases outside the gene matches: 13. The CDR3 nucleotides read TGTGCCACAGGGGGACAGGGGCAACGGGGAGAGCAGTACTTC. It codes for CATGGQGQRGEQYF.

The J gene is TRBJ1-4, the V gene TRBV28, with D perhaps matching TRBD1 (6 bases). V dropped 3 bases and J dropped 0 bases, with 14 bases sitting between them. The CDR3 length is 17 residues. Germline V lookup: CDR1 MDHEN, CDR2 SYDVKM. CDR3 region: CASSLQQGRATNEKLFF. Written as DNA, the CDR3 is TGTGCCAGCAGTTTGCAACAGGGTAGGGCAACTAATGAAAAACTGTTTTTT.

J is TRBJ1-1 and V is TRBV11-2; D gene ambiguous. Germline V gene sequence: CDR1 SGHAT, CDR2 FQNNGV. The length of the CDR3 is 16 residues. The V gene lost 1 base and the J gene lost 4 bases, with 16 bases spanning the gap. The DNA for the CDR3 is TGTGCCAGCAGCTTAGTGGGCGACAAGCCCTCCACTGAAGCTTTCTTT. Translating it yields CASSLVGDKPSTEAFF.

The V and J genes are TRBV5-6 and TRBJ1-1; weak D call: TRBD1 (5 bases). Germline V lookup: CDR1 SGHDT, CDR2 YYEEEE. Trimming stripped 0 bases from V and 1 base from J, with 10 bases between. The CDR3 extends over 15 amino acids. Written as DNA, the CDR3 is TGTGCCAGCAGCTTGGATACAGGAGCGAACACTGAAGCTTTCTTT. It is translated as CASSLDTGANTEAFF.

CDR3 sequence: CASSLQEAEAFF. In nucleotides, the CDR3 is TGTGCCAGCAGTTTACAGGAGGCTGAAGCTTTCTTT. The gene calls are TRBV28 and TRBJ1-1, with no clear D. Trimming cost V 2 bases and J 6 bases, with 7 bases left between them. The germline CDR1 and CDR2 sequences are MDHEN and SYDVKM. This CDR3 has 12 residues. The full variable domain, with the rest looked up from reference TRBV28 and TRBJ1-1, is DVKVTQSSRYLVKRTGEKVFLECVQDMDHENMFWYRQDPGLGLRLIYFSYDVKMKEKGDIPEGYSVSREKKERFSLILESASTNQTSMYLCASSLQEAEAFFGQGTRLTVV.

The V gene is TRBV6-2 or TRBV6-3, the J gene TRBJ1-5; 9 bases agree with TRBD1. Germline V gene data show CDR1 as MNHEY and CDR2 as SVGEGT. This CDR3 has 15 residues. Losses at the gene ends were 0 bases for V and 7 bases for J; bases not matched to a gene: 4. The CDR3: CASSYSSTGGQPQHF. As DNA, the CDR3 is TGTGCCAGCAGTTACTCTTCGACAGGGGGGCAGCCCCAGCATTTT.

This chain uses TRBV24-1 with TRBJ2-2; TRBD1 matches at 9 bases. Trimming removed 2 bases from V and 4 bases from J; junction bases left unmatched: 7. CDR1 is KGHDR and CDR2 is SFDVKD in the germline V gene. The CDR3 has 17 amino acids. The CDR3 spells CATSDSQGASFTGELFF. CDR3 bases: TGTGCCACCAGTGATTCACAGGGGGCAAGTTTCACCGGGGAGCTGTTTTTT.

The rearrangement joins TRBV28 to TRBJ1-4; unclear D gene. V was trimmed by 5 bases and J by 6 bases, leaving 13 bases between them. Germline lookup yields CDR1 MDHEN and CDR2 SYDVKM. CDR3 length equals 14 residues. The CDR3 spells CASSPADFDEKLFF. The CDR3 DNA sequence: TGTGCCAGCAGTCCCGCGGACTTCGATGAAAAACTGTTTTTT.

About this clone: The same CDR3 also results from other DNA sequences found in this sample. The rearrangement links TRBV9 to TRBJ1-1; D gene unclear. V was pared by 1 base and J by 2 bases, with 6 bases between. The CDR3 loop spans 13 amino acids. Germline CDR1 and CDR2: SGDLS and YYNGEE. The CDR3 spells CASSVQVNTEAFF. CDR3 DNA: TGTGCCAGCAGCGTACAGGTTAACACTGAAGCTTTCTTT.

This chain connects TRBV3-1 (or the pseudogene TRBV3-2) to TRBJ1-1; no definite D call. Germline assignment: CDR1 LGHDT and CDR2 YNNKEL (reference sequence). This CDR3 is built from 14 residues. The V and J ends lost 4 bases and 4 bases respectively, with 13 bases between them. The CDR3 DNA reads TGTGCCAGCAGCCCCGACGCCGGAGGCACTGAAGCTTTCTTT. Its translation is CASSPDAGGTEAFF.

J is TRBJ2-3 and V is TRBV6-1; 10 bases match TRBD2. The CDR3 consists of 16 residues. Trimming took 4 bases from V and 2 from J; bases not matched to a gene: 6. CDR1 and CDR2 from the germline V gene are MNHNS and SASEGT. DNA for the CDR3: TGTGCCAGCAGTGTAATAGCGGGGGGCTCCACAGATACGCAGTATTTT. This gives the protein CASSVIAGGSTDTQYF.